Shown below are 23 T cell receptor beta chains from a single sample sequenced in a study of radiation and T cells in renal cell carcinoma. Sequencing used immunoSEQ multiplex PCR; TCRdb keeps in-frame clones, though not all of them. The sample holds 14,000 or so clones; around 50% are singletons and the top ten take over 10%. Treatment noted: treatment-naive control, cytoreductive nephrectomy. The specimen was tumor tissue, collected from a patient whose treatment was nephrectomy without radiotherapy. These receptors were obtained from a man over 45 with renal cell carcinoma.

The V gene is TRBV5-6, the J gene TRBJ2-1; TRBD1 or TRBD2 may be the D gene (5 bases each). The ends were cut back, 7 bases at V and 6 bases at J, with 17 bases in the middle. The CDR3 is 14 amino acids. Germline-derived CDR1 and CDR2 are SGHDT and YYEEEE. The CDR3 DNA follows: TGTGCCAGCGAAGGGGCAGGGACCATCAATGAGCAGTTCTTC. This codes for CASEGAGTINEQFF. Using reference TRBV5-6 and TRBJ2-1 for the parts outside the CDR3, the full variable domain is DAGVTQSPTHLIKTRGQQVTLRCSPKSGHDTVSWYQQALGQGPQFIFQYYEEEERQRGNFPDRFSGHQFPNYSSELNVNALLLGDSALYLCASEGAGTINEQFFGPGTRLTVL.

This clone was recorded a few times. The rearrangement uses TRBV18 and TRBJ2-7; D gene unclear. Trimming pared 4 bases from V and 3 bases from J, leaving 10 bases between. The CDR3 spans 13 residues. Germline values: CDR1 KGHSH, CDR2 LQKENI. The CDR3 is CASSLSDGYEQYF. CDR3 coding DNA: TGTGCCAGCTCACTTTCGGACGGCTACGAGCAGTACTTC.

The CDR3 bases are TGTGCCAGCAGTTCGACAGCTAACTATGGCTACACCTTC. It is translated as CASSSTANYGYTF. The chain recombines TRBV6-5 with TRBJ1-2; D is perhaps TRBD1 (5 bases). Germline CDR1 is MNHEY and CDR2 is SVGAGI. V was pared by 4 bases and J by 0 bases, with 6 bases between. The CDR3 is 13 amino acids.

V and J are TRBV9 and TRBJ1-2, with D tentatively TRBD1 (6 bases). The germline gives CDR1 SGDLS, CDR2 YYNGEE. V dropped 0 bases and J dropped 5 bases, with 14 bases sitting between them. This CDR3 has 15 amino acids. The DNA for the CDR3 is TGTGCCAGCAGCGTAGCACCGACAGGAGTTTATGGCTACACCTTC. Its translation is CASSVAPTGVYGYTF.

The chain combines TRBV10-1 with TRBJ2-2; TRBD2 matches at 13 bases. CDR1 is WNHNN and CDR2 is SYGVQD in the germline V gene (reference sequence). CDR3 length equals 18 residues. The ends lost 6 bases at V and 0 bases at J; junction bases unmatched: 7. Written as DNA, the CDR3 is TGCGCCAGCAGATACGGACTAGCGGGGGAGACGAACACCGGGGAGCTGTTTTTT. Translated: CASRYGLAGETNTGELFF.

The rearrangement joins TRBV6-1 to TRBJ1-2; 7 positions agree with TRBD1. The germline V gene encodes CDR1 MNHNS and CDR2 SASEGT. This CDR3 is built from 13 residues. V dropped 2 bases and J dropped 5; count of bases not matched to a gene: 2. This CDR3 reads CASSEPGGYGYTF. The CDR3 DNA is TGTGCCAGCAGTGAACCAGGGGGTTATGGCTACACCTTC.

The V and J genes are TRBV27 and TRBJ1-1; 10 bases map to TRBD1. Germline V gene data show CDR1 as MNHEY and CDR2 as SMNVEV (reference sequence). After removal of 4 bases from V and 0 bases from J, the junction contained 8 bases not matched to a gene. The CDR3 length is 17 residues. CDR3 DNA sequence: TGTGCCAGCAGTTCTCCAATCGGGACAGGGGTGAACACTGAAGCTTTCTTT. Translated: CASSSPIGTGVNTEAFF.

CDR3 region: CASTPGQGGSYEQYF. DNA of the CDR3: TGTGCCAGCACCCCCGGACAGGGGGGCTCCTACGAGCAGTACTTC. The chain couples TRBV6-6 to TRBJ2-7; TRBD1 agrees at 10 bases. CDR1 and CDR2 (germline): MNHNY, SVGAGI (reference sequence). CDR3 length: 15 amino acids. The J segment lost 0 bases and the V segment lost 7 bases, leaving 6 bases of the junction unmatched.

V usage is TRBV12-5 and J usage is TRBJ2-2; D might be TRBD2 (5 bases). CDR3 length: 14 residues. V was pared by 4 bases and J by 0 bases, with 6 bases between. CDR1 and CDR2 (germline): LGHNT, FRNRAP. The CDR3 here is CASGSGSNTGELFF. The CDR3, as DNA: TGTGCTAGTGGTTCGGGGTCGAACACCGGGGAGCTGTTTTTT.

V and J are TRBV5-1 and TRBJ2-3, with D possibly being TRBD1 (6 bases). The germline V gene encodes CDR1 SGHRS and CDR2 YFSETQ. Between the trimmed V and J ends, which lost 4 bases and 3 bases, there was a span of 15 bases. This CDR3 region has 15 residues. The CDR3 nucleotides read TGCGCCAGCAGCGAGGTAGGCAGGGGTACAGATACGCAGTATTTT. Encoded protein: CASSEVGRGTDTQYF.

The genes are TRBV7-9 and TRBJ1-2, with D possibly being TRBD1 (5 bases). Germline assignment: CDR1 SEHNR and CDR2 FQNEAQ (reference sequence). This CDR3 contains 14 residues. The germline V and J ends were trimmed by 3 bases and 4 bases, with 12 bases remaining between them. DNA for the CDR3: TGTGCCAGCAGCTTGGCGGGACTGACCTATGGCTACACCTTC. This sequence encodes CASSLAGLTYGYTF.

On this clone: This specimen includes other DNA sequences encoding the same CDR3. The chain combines TRBV5-6 with TRBJ2-7, with a tentative D call TRBD1 (5 bases). Germline lookup yields CDR1 SGHDT and CDR2 YYEEEE. This CDR3 has 16 residues. The V end lost 0 bases, the J end lost 4 bases, and 17 bases lay between the germline ends. The CDR3 here is CASSLAYPGYPYEQYF. In DNA form, the CDR3 reads TGTGCCAGCAGCTTGGCCTATCCAGGGTACCCTTACGAGCAGTACTTC.

This clone was counted only a few times. The rearrangement links TRBV12-5 to TRBJ2-7; tentative D call: TRBD2 (6 bases). CDR1 and CDR2 (germline): LGHNT, FRNRAP. The germline V and J ends were trimmed by 3 bases and 7 bases, with 19 bases remaining between them. The CDR3 is made up of 15 amino acids. The CDR3 bases are TGTGCTAGTGGTTTATACCAAAGGGGACTGACGGAGCAGTACTTC. It translates to CASGLYQRGLTEQYF.

In its sample, this clone was seen once. The chain uses TRBV9 and TRBJ1-4; D possibly corresponds to TRBD1 (6 bases). Trimming took off 3 bases at V and 7 bases at J, with 13 bases between the two ends. Germline CDR1 reads SGDLS; CDR2 reads YYNGEE. This CDR3 comprises 14 residues. This chain's CDR3 is CASSGSGGGEKLFF. As DNA, the CDR3 is TGTGCCAGCAGCGGCTCGGGGGGCGGTGAAAAACTGTTTTTT. The full variable domain, completed using reference TRBV9 and TRBJ1-4, is DSGVTQTPKHLITATGQRVTLRCSPRSGDLSVYWYQQSLDQGLQFLIQYYNGEERAKGNILERFSAQQFPDLHSELNLSSLELGDSALYFCASSGSGGGEKLFFGSGTQLSVL.

The chain carries TRBV10-3 and TRBJ2-3; weak D call: TRBD2 (6 bases). The CDR3 runs 15 residues. V was trimmed by 6 bases and J by 1 base, leaving 14 bases between them. Germline loops: CDR1 ENHRY, CDR2 SYGVKD. DNA for the CDR3: TGTGCCATCAGAATAACTAGCTCAGGCACAGATACGCAGTATTTT. Encoded protein: CAIRITSSGTDTQYF.

The chain carries TRBV2 and TRBJ2-2; the D gene is possibly TRBD1 (5 bases). Deletions cut 6 bases from V and 5 bases from J, with 16 bases between. Germline V gene sequence: CDR1 SNHLY, CDR2 FYNNEI. The CDR3 covers 15 residues. CDR3 in amino acids: CASRAYPKGTGELFF. CDR3 nucleotides: TGTGCCAGCAGGGCCTATCCAAAGGGGACCGGGGAGCTGTTTTTT.

The genes are TRBV4-1 and TRBJ2-3; 9 nucleotides agree with TRBD2. Germline CDR1 reads MGHRA; CDR2 reads YSYEKL. V shed 4 bases, J shed 4 bases, and the junction held 6 bases outside the gene matches. CDR3 length: 15 amino acids. The CDR3 region is CASSLIAGAADTQYF. CDR3 nucleotide sequence: TGCGCCAGCAGCCTGATAGCGGGGGCGGCAGATACGCAGTATTTT.

This chain joins TRBV6-6 and TRBJ2-6; D not certain. The germline V and J ends were trimmed by 5 bases and 2 bases, with 4 bases remaining between them. CDR3 length: 13 residues. Germline V gene lookup returns CDR1 MNHNY and CDR2 SVGAGI (reference sequence). CDR3 nucleotides: TGTGCCAGCAGTAGCCCTGGGGCCAACGTCCTGACTTTC. Protein product: CASSSPGANVLTF.

This clone occurred a few times. This sequence joins TRBV11-1 and TRBJ1-1; no reliable D call. Between the trimmed V and J ends, which lost 2 bases and 5 bases, there was a span of 3 bases. Germline V lookup: CDR1 SGHAT, CDR2 FQDESV (reference sequence). The CDR3 runs 11 residues. The CDR3, as DNA: TGTGCCAGCAGCTTAAGAACTGAAGCTTTCTTT. Translation gives CASSLRTEAFF.

In its sample, this clone was seen a few times. J is TRBJ1-2 and V is TRBV15; D possibly corresponds to TRBD1 (5 bases). CDR3 size: 14 residues. V was pared by 0 bases and J by 8 bases, with 13 bases between. Germline CDR1 and CDR2: LNHNV and YYDKDF (reference sequence). The CDR3 nucleotides read TGTGCCACCAGCAGAGATGACGCGGGGGGAGGCTACACCTTC. Amino acid sequence: CATSRDDAGGGYTF.

This rearrangement joins TRBV6-1 to TRBJ2-1; possible D gene TRBD1, 5 bases. The CDR3 runs to 13 residues. Deletions cut 7 bases from V and 7 bases from J, with 14 bases between. Germline CDR1 reads MNHNS; CDR2 reads SASEGT. CDR3 amino acids: CASNMGLGNEQFF. CDR3 nucleotide sequence: TGTGCCAGCAATATGGGGCTAGGGAATGAGCAGTTCTTC.

CDR3 amino acids: CASSESDTRGGELFF. CDR3 nucleotide sequence: TGCGCCAGCAGTGAGTCGGACACCCGAGGAGGGGAGCTGTTTTTT. The genes are TRBV10-1 and TRBJ2-2; D may be TRBD1 (5 bases). This CDR3 contains 15 residues. CDR1 is WNHNN and CDR2 is SYGVQD in the germline V gene (reference sequence). The germline V and J ends were trimmed by 0 bases and 8 bases, with 13 bases remaining between them.

This chain joins TRBV19 and TRBJ1-1; 9 bases are a match to TRBD1. In germline, CDR1 is LNHDA, CDR2 SQIVND (reference sequence). The CDR3 loop spans 14 amino acids. J was trimmed by 5 bases and V by 2 bases; bases with no gene match: 3. Here the CDR3 reads CASSIIDRGTEAFF. Here the CDR3 DNA reads TGTGCCAGTAGTATAATCGACAGGGGGACTGAAGCTTTCTTT.